This TCR beta chain was sequenced for a study of blood T cell repertoires in COVID-19. Comments on this clone: Other nucleotide sequences from this sample produce the same CDR3.

The authors' processing: Estimated nucleated cell counts came from reference gene primer amplification. Some clones are missing from TCRdb's copy, which holds only in-frame ones; the method was immunoSEQ multiplex PCR. V, J and clone size derive from that table, while D and trimming were established from the DNA sequence. The sample gives about 130,000 clones, about 79% of which show up once; more than 8.5% is in the top ten. This receptor was identified in a man in his forties or fifties who had recovered from COVID-19. Sequenced material: PBMCs or T cells enriched from blood (not recorded which).

The CDR3 spells CASSLASTSGETQYF. CDR3 in DNA: TGCGCCAGCAGCTTGGCTTCGACTAGCGGAGAGACCCAGTACTTC. The chain couples TRBV5-1 to TRBJ2-5, with 9 bases aligning to TRBD2. Trimming took 0 bases from V and 4 from J; bases not matched to a gene: 4. This CDR3 is built from 15 residues. The germline CDR1 and CDR2 sequences are SGHRS and YFSETQ.